Listed below are T cell receptor beta chains from one sample, sequenced in a study of T-cell memory formation after mild COVID-19. TCRdb itself ran the 5' RACE reads through MiXCR, one entry per CDR3 protein. This table holds a few hundred thousand distinct CDR3 sequences, over 20% found once. The sample taken for sequencing was PBMCs or a T cell subset sorted from them (not recorded which). These receptors were collected from an adult woman who had mild COVID-19 (a few samples of this study predate the infection). Cell type and time point are not known. CDR3s include the opening cysteine and the closing phenylalanine or tryptophan. D genes are given only for firm matches. Clone size, where shown, is once, few, many, or a class for clones that have expanded.

J: TRBJ2-2; D: NA; V: TRBV18; size: NA; DNA: TGTGCCAGCTCACCGGGGGCCAGGGGAGCTCGAGCGGAGAACGGGGAGCTGTTTTTT; CDR3: CASSPGARGARAENGELFF
J: TRBJ1-2; D: NA; V: TRBV7-9; size: few; DNA: TGTGCCAGCAGCGATGACGGGATGCGGGGTGGCTACACCTTC; CDR3: CASSDDGMRGGYTF
J: TRBJ2-1; D: TRBD2; V: TRBV5-1; size: NA; DNA: TGCGCCAGCAGGCTCGGACTAGCGGGAGCACAAGAGCAGTTCTTC; CDR3: CASRLGLAGAQEQFF
J: TRBJ1-6; D: TRBD1; V: TRBV18; size: few; DNA: TGTGCCAGCTCACCCAGAACAGGGGCGGATTCACCCCTCCACTTT; CDR3: CASSPRTGADSPLHF
J: TRBJ2-2; D: NA; V: TRBV2; size: NA; DNA: TGTGCCAGCATTGCCCTCTCGAACACCGGGGAGCTGTTTTTT; CDR3: CASIALSNTGELFF
J: TRBJ1-4; D: NA; V: TRBV6-1; size: NA; DNA: TGTGCCAGCAGCGATAACTTCTCTCCTAATGAAAAACTGTTTTTT; CDR3: CASSDNFSPNEKLFF
J: TRBJ2-3; D: NA; V: TRBV7-6; size: NA; DNA: TGTGCCAGCAGCTTAGGGCTATTCCTAAACACAGATACGCAGTATTTT; CDR3: CASSLGLFLNTDTQYF
J: TRBJ2-3; D: NA; V: TRBV5-5; size: few; DNA: TGTGCCAGCAGCGTGTTGGGACTTGGATCAAATACGCAGTATTTT; CDR3: CASSVLGLGSNTQYF
J: TRBJ2-1; D: NA; V: TRBV24-1; size: few; DNA: TGTGCCACCAGTGATGGGAGATCCAATGAGCAGTTCTTC; CDR3: CATSDGRSNEQFF
J: TRBJ2-1; D: TRBD1; V: TRBV9; size: few; DNA: TGTGCCAGCAGCCAAGGACAGGGGAGGAACAATGAGCAGTTCTTC; CDR3: CASSQGQGRNNEQFF
J: TRBJ2-5; D: TRBD2; V: TRBV7-2; size: NA; DNA: TGTGCCAGCAGCTTATTTACTAGCGTTCAAGAGACCCAGTACTTC; CDR3: CASSLFTSVQETQYF
J: TRBJ2-1; D: TRBD2; V: TRBV7-6; size: few; DNA: TGTGCCAGCAGCTCGGGACTAGCAGAATACAATGAGCAGTTCTTC; CDR3: CASSSGLAEYNEQFF
J: TRBJ1-3; D: TRBD1; V: TRBV5-4; size: many; DNA: TGTGCCAGCACCCTCCAAACCGGGACAGGGCCGACTGGAAACACCATATATTTT; CDR3: CASTLQTGTGPTGNTIYF
J: TRBJ2-7; D: TRBD1; V: TRBV3-1; size: few; DNA: TGTGCCAGCAGCCAAGACACAGGGGTCTACGAGCAGTACTTC; CDR3: CASSQDTGVYEQYF
J: TRBJ1-1; D: NA; V: TRBV6-5; size: NA; DNA: TGTGCCAGCAGCACCTTGGGACGAGCTTTCTTT; CDR3: CASSTLGRAFF
J: TRBJ2-6; D: NA; V: TRBV11-2; size: NA; DNA: TGTGCCAGCACCGACTGGGGGGCCAACGTCCTGACTTTC; CDR3: CASTDWGANVLTF
J: TRBJ2-7; D: TRBD1; V: TRBV20-1; size: few; DNA: TGCAGTGCTAGAGACTCGACAGGGTTTGACGAGCAGTACTTC; CDR3: CSARDSTGFDEQYF
J: TRBJ1-1; D: NA; V: TRBV20-1; size: NA; DNA: TGCAGTGCTAGAGGAGGCGGCCCGAACACTGAAGCTTTCTTT; CDR3: CSARGGGPNTEAFF
J: TRBJ1-1; D: NA; V: TRBV7-8; size: NA; DNA: TGTGCCAGCAGCTTAGAGTCAGCCATCGGGGGGACTGAAGCTTTCTTT; CDR3: CASSLESAIGGTEAFF
J: TRBJ2-1; D: TRBD2; V: TRBV7-9; size: NA; DNA: TGTGCCAGCAGCCGACTAGCGGCGACCTACAATGAGCAGTTCTTC; CDR3: CASSRLAATYNEQFF
J: TRBJ2-1; D: NA; V: TRBV7-9; size: few; DNA: TGTGCCAGCAGCACCCCGAGGGCGCTGAGGAATGAGCAGTTCTTC; CDR3: CASSTPRALRNEQFF
J: TRBJ2-1; D: NA; V: TRBV20-1; size: NA; DNA: TGCAGTGCTAGAGACCCTGGGGGGCACTCCTACAATGAGCAGTTCTTC; CDR3: CSARDPGGHSYNEQFF
J: TRBJ2-1; D: TRBD2; V: TRBV11-1; size: few; DNA: TGTGCCAGCAGCTTAGGCGGGAGGGGTATCGATGAGCAGTTCTTC; CDR3: CASSLGGRGIDEQFF
J: TRBJ2-1; D: TRBD2; V: TRBV12-3/TRBV12-4; size: NA; DNA: TGTGCCAGCAGTTTACGGCTAGCGGAGGCAAGAAATGAGCAGTTCTTC; CDR3: CASSLRLAEARNEQFF
J: TRBJ2-1; D: NA; V: TRBV24-1; size: NA; DNA: TGTGCCACCAGTGATTTCGACACGAGCTCCTACAATGAGCAGTTCTTC; CDR3: CATSDFDTSSYNEQFF
J: TRBJ2-7; D: NA; V: TRBV5-1; size: NA; DNA: TGCGCCAGCAGCTTGGCCGGGGTACGGGCCCACTCCGAGCAGTACTTC; CDR3: CASSLAGVRAHSEQYF
J: TRBJ2-1; D: TRBD2; V: TRBV15; size: many; DNA: TGTGCCACCAGCAGAGATCTCCCAGCGGGGATCGAGAATGAGCAGTTCTTC; CDR3: CATSRDLPAGIENEQFF
J: TRBJ2-7; D: TRBD2; V: TRBV14; size: NA; DNA: TGTGCCAGCAGCCGGCGGGACTACCACTACGAGCAGTACTTC; CDR3: CASSRRDYHYEQYF
J: TRBJ2-5; D: TRBD2; V: TRBV5-4; size: NA; DNA: TGTGCCAGCAGCTCCGAGACTAGCGGTAAAGAGACCCAGTACTTC; CDR3: CASSSETSGKETQYF
J: TRBJ2-3; D: NA; V: TRBV15; size: few; DNA: TGTGCCACCAGCAGAGATAGGTCCCCAGATACGCAGTATTTT; CDR3: CATSRDRSPDTQYF
J: TRBJ2-6; D: NA; V: TRBV5-6; size: few; DNA: TGTGCCAGCAGCAACCCGGGACGTCACTCTGGGGCCAACGTCCTGACTTTC; CDR3: CASSNPGRHSGANVLTF
J: TRBJ1-3; D: TRBD1; V: TRBV12-3/TRBV12-4; size: NA; DNA: TGTGCCAGCAGTTCCGACAGGGGGGGAAACACCATATATTTT; CDR3: CASSSDRGGNTIYF
J: TRBJ1-2; D: NA; V: TRBV7-2; size: NA; DNA: TGTGCCAGCAGCTTCCGAGGGGTATCGCAATTAGGTGGCTACACCTTC; CDR3: CASSFRGVSQLGGYTF
J: TRBJ2-1; D: TRBD2; V: TRBV6-4; size: NA; DNA: TGTGCCAGCAGTGAGGTGAGCGGGAGCTACAATGAGCAGTTCTTC; CDR3: CASSEVSGSYNEQFF
J: TRBJ2-7; D: TRBD2; V: TRBV3-1; size: few; DNA: TGTGCCAGCAGCCAAGGGCTAGCGGGAAACTACGAGCAGTACTTC; CDR3: CASSQGLAGNYEQYF
J: TRBJ2-5; D: TRBD1; V: TRBV7-7; size: few; DNA: TGTGCCAGCAGCTTAAACAGGGGACAAGAGACCCAGTACTTC; CDR3: CASSLNRGQETQYF
J: TRBJ2-2; D: NA; V: TRBV6-5; size: NA; DNA: TGTGCCAGCAGGTCGCGGGGAAACACCGGGGAGCTGTTTTTT; CDR3: CASRSRGNTGELFF
J: TRBJ1-1; D: NA; V: TRBV5-1; size: NA; DNA: TGCGCCAGCAGCTTGTTAAGGGGGGACACTGAAGCTTTCTTT; CDR3: CASSLLRGDTEAFF
J: TRBJ1-1; D: TRBD1; V: TRBV24-1; size: few; DNA: TGTGCCACCAGTGATAAGACAGGGACAGGCACTGAAGCTTTCTTT; CDR3: CATSDKTGTGTEAFF
J: TRBJ2-2; D: NA; V: TRBV6-6; size: NA; DNA: TGTGCCAGCAGTCCTCGGCGGGGGCCCACCGGGGAGCTGTTTTTT; CDR3: CASSPRRGPTGELFF
J: TRBJ2-3; D: NA; V: TRBV10-3; size: NA; DNA: TGTGCCATTTGTGAAGGGGGGGGCACAGATACGCAGTATTTT; CDR3: CAICEGGGTDTQYF
J: TRBJ1-1; D: NA; V: TRBV20-1; size: NA; DNA: TGCAGTGCTAGAGCCCCAGGACTGTCTGAAGCTTTCTTT; CDR3: CSARAPGLSEAFF